The rows below give T cell receptor beta chains drawn from one sample of a study of beta chain features in type 1 diabetes. Only in-frame clones appear in the TCRdb table, and some are missing; sequencing was by immunoSEQ multiplex PCR. The data contain around 360,000 clones, roughly 12% of them seen just once; the ten biggest clones take up over 0.008%. The source material was naive CD4+ T cells from blood. These receptors all come from a woman between 18 and 30 years old with type 1 diabetes. Each CDR3 is given with its conserved first and last residue. D genes are given only for firm matches. Clone size is stated in some rows and not others, as once, few, many or a class when expanded.

V	J	D	size	DNA	CDR3
TRBV7-2	TRBJ2-5	NA	NA	TGTGCCAGCAGCTTAGCGAGAGAAGAGACCCAGTACTTC	CASSLAREETQYF
TRBV4-2	TRBJ2-7	TRBD2	NA	TGTGCCAGCAGCCCCATCTCGGGGGGTGCCTACGAGCAGTACTTC	CASSPISGGAYEQYF
TRBV19	TRBJ1-5	TRBD1	NA	TGTGCCAGTAGTTCTCAGGACAGGGGGAGCAATCAGCCCCAGCATTTT	CASSSQDRGSNQPQHF
TRBV28	TRBJ2-3	TRBD1	NA	TGTGCCAGCAGCCGAGGGACAGCAGGCACAGATACGCAGTATTTT	CASSRGTAGTDTQYF
TRBV30	TRBJ2-1	NA	few	TGTGCCTGGAGTGCAACGGCCAGACTTAATGAGCAGTTCTTC	CAWSATARLNEQFF
TRBV9	TRBJ1-3	TRBD1	few	TGTGCCAGCAGCGTAGAGACAGGGCTTACAGGAAACACCATATATTTT	CASSVETGLTGNTIYF
TRBV7-8	TRBJ2-5	NA	NA	TGTGCCAGCAGCCCCTTAGAGACCCAGTACTTC	CASSPLETQYF
TRBV27	TRBJ2-5	NA	NA	TGTGCCAGCAGGCTTAGTGGAGGGGAGACCCAGTACTTC	CASRLSGGETQYF
TRBV18	TRBJ2-5	NA	few	TGTGCCAGCTCACGGGCCAGCGGCTCCCAAGAGACCCAGTACTTC	CASSRASGSQETQYF
TRBV4-1	TRBJ2-1	TRBD2	few	TGCGCCAGCAGCCAAGAGGGGATAGCGGGGCCTTACAATGAGCAGTTCTTC	CASSQEGIAGPYNEQFF
TRBV5-4	TRBJ2-1	NA	NA	TGTGCCAGCAGCTCCCCAGGGGCCACATACAATGAGCAGTTCTTC	CASSSPGATYNEQFF
TRBV7-2	TRBJ1-6	NA	NA	TGTGCCAGCAGCCACGGACAGACTAATTCACCCCTCCACTTT	CASSHGQTNSPLHF
TRBV14	TRBJ2-1	TRBD2	NA	TGTGCCAGCAGCCTGACTAGCGGGAGAGGGAATGAGCAGTTCTTC	CASSLTSGRGNEQFF
TRBV18	TRBJ1-5	NA	NA	TGTGCCAGCTCACGCCGGGACACCAATCAGCCCCAGCATTTT	CASSRRDTNQPQHF
TRBV10-3	TRBJ2-7	TRBD2	few	TGTGCCATCAGTGAGCGGGAGGTATACTACGAGCAGTACTTC	CAISEREVYYEQYF
TRBV18	TRBJ1-2	NA	once	TGTGCCAGCTCACCAGTAACAGGGTCAAACTATGGCTACACCTTC	CASSPVTGSNYGYTF
TRBV9	TRBJ2-5	TRBD2	NA	TGTGCCAGCAGCTTTCTAGCGGGAACAACAAGAGAGACCCAGTACTTC	CASSFLAGTTRETQYF
TRBV5-1	TRBJ2-5	NA	NA	TGCGCCAGCAGCCTGGGCGAAACGGGGGAGACCCAGTACTTC	CASSLGETGETQYF